This T cell receptor (beta chain) was sequenced for a study of tumor-infiltrating lymphocytes in primary liver carcinoma. Study as a whole: Stage T1-T3 N0M0 tumors spanned about 4.2 to 11 cm.

Study-wide results and caveats: Relative to tumor region pairs, the tumor-adjacent and tumor-blood pairs showed overlap that was lower.

This clonotype was seen only once. No antigen is known for it. Researchers generated TCR beta cDNA from about 460 ng of total RNA, relying on a constant-region primer. ARM-PCR, slightly modified, supplied the TCR beta libraries through three nested multiplex PCR rounds. The first two PCR rounds used TRBV1-TRBV30 forward primers with a C-beta reverse primer, about 10 cycles each. TCRdb called the multiplex PCR reads again in MiXCR, with one record for every CDR3 protein. The repertoire holds about 330,000 distinct CDR3 sequences, less than 65% seen once, with about 6% in the top ten. The ends lost 2 bases at V and 3 bases at J; junction bases unmatched: 4. In germline, CDR1 is MNHEY, CDR2 SVGEGT. This CDR3 region has 14 residues. The authors took blood RNA from unsorted whole blood and also extracted germline DNA. Patients showed chronic HBV infection and an absence of prior treatment. Preoperatively, 3.5 to 4 milliliters of peripheral blood were collected.

Sequencing was performed on peripheral blood. This sequence joins TRBV6-2 or TRBV6-3 and TRBJ2-7; 7 positions match TRBD2. This TCR came from a man aged 40-49 years with primary liver carcinoma and hepatitis B virus infection. The CDR3 here is CASSYEGGSYEQYF. The CDR3 region has the DNA TGTGCCAGCAGTTACGAGGGCGGGAGCTACGAGCAGTACTTC.